A selection of T cell receptor beta chains follows, all from one sample in a study of blood T cell repertoires in COVID-19. Using immunoSEQ multiplex PCR, the repertoire was profiled, and TCRdb retains in-frame clones only, with some absent. Of 200,000 to 250,000 clones in the sample, approximately 86% were seen once. The sequenced sample was peripheral blood. The receptors derive from a woman aged 80 or over with active or convalescent COVID-19. The CDR3 runs from the conserved cysteine through the conserved F or W. The D gene is left open where the match is weak. Only some rows state a clone size, as once, few, many or a class for expanded clones.

d_gene	v_gene	abundance	j_gene	CDR3aa	CDR3nt
TRBD1	TRBV5-1	.	TRBJ1-1	CASSLTTGGTEAFF	TGCGCCAGCAGCTTGACGACAGGGGGCACTGAAGCTTTCTTT
.	TRBV7-9	.	TRBJ2-1	CASSLAAGNEQFF	TGTGCCAGCAGCTTAGCGGCGGGGAATGAGCAGTTCTTC
TRBD2	TRBV20-1	few	TRBJ2-2	CSASPAGVRTGELFF	TGCAGTGCTAGTCCAGCGGGAGTGAGAACCGGGGAGCTGTTTTTT
TRBD1	TRBV24-1	few	TRBJ2-3	CATESTGASTDTQYF	TGTGCCACCGAATCGACAGGGGCTAGCACAGATACGCAGTATTTT
.	TRBV4-1	few	TRBJ1-1	CASSLVDGQNTEAFF	TGCGCCAGCAGCCTTGTGGACGGACAGAACACTGAAGCTTTCTTT
.	TRBV2	.	TRBJ1-1	CASSVRGGTEAFF	TGTGCCAGCAGTGTACGGGGTGGTACTGAAGCTTTCTTT
TRBD1	TRBV2	.	TRBJ2-7	CASSFGFQGVYEQYF	TGTGCCAGCAGCTTCGGTTTCCAGGGGGTCTACGAGCAGTACTTC
.	TRBV5-1	.	TRBJ1-6	CASSLVWGGNSPLHF	TGCGCCAGCAGCTTGGTCTGGGGCGGCAATTCACCCCTCCACTTT
TRBD1	TRBV5-1	.	TRBJ1-2	CASSFLTQGANYGYTF	TGCGCCAGCAGCTTTCTTACGCAGGGGGCCAACTATGGCTACACCTTC
.	TRBV7-9	.	TRBJ1-4	CASSSGLSRTNEKLFF	TGTGCCAGCAGCTCCGGTTTAAGTAGAACTAATGAAAAACTGTTTTTT
.	TRBV4-1	.	TRBJ1-6	CASSHLAGSSYNSPLHF	TGCGCCAGCAGCCATCTCGCGGGGAGCTCCTATAATTCACCCCTCCACTTT
TRBD1	TRBV3-1/TRBV3-2	.	TRBJ2-3	CASSQKGQGASDTQYF	TGTGCCAGCAGCCAGAAGGGACAGGGGGCATCAGATACGCAGTATTTT
TRBD1	TRBV5-5	.	TRBJ2-2	CASSLGPQGAGTGELFF	TGTGCCAGCAGCTTGGGCCCTCAGGGGGCGGGCACCGGGGAGCTGTTTTTT
.	TRBV14	once	TRBJ2-6	CASSQDLISFSSGANVLTF	TGTGCCAGCAGCCAAGATCTTATTTCCTTCAGTTCTGGGGCCAACGTCCTGACTTTC
TRBD2	TRBV19	medium-sized	TRBJ2-1	CASSNTGGQRFTYNEQFF	TGTGCCAGTAGTAATACGGGAGGCCAAAGATTCACCTACAATGAGCAGTTCTTC
.	TRBV9	once	TRBJ2-3	CASSEGPGDTQYF	TGTGCCAGCAGCGAGGGGCCGGGAGATACGCAGTATTTT
.	TRBV6-5	.	TRBJ1-2	CASTKRGNYGYTF	TGTGCCAGCACCAAGAGGGGGAACTATGGCTACACCTTC
.	TRBV7-2	.	TRBJ1-5	CASSLISTNNQPQHF	TGTGCCAGCAGCTTAATTTCGACAAACAATCAGCCCCAGCATTTT
.	TRBV5-1	.	TRBJ1-5	CASSLAWGSQPQHF	TGCGCCAGCAGCTTGGCATGGGGCAGTCAGCCCCAGCATTTT
TRBD1	TRBV5-1	.	TRBJ1-3	CASSATGGPGNTIYF	TGCGCCAGCAGCGCCACAGGGGGCCCTGGAAACACCATATATTTT
TRBD2	TRBV5-1	.	TRBJ2-3	CASSFSGVGNTDTQYF	TGCGCCAGCAGCTTTAGCGGGGTTGGTAACACAGATACGCAGTATTTT
.	TRBV10-1	few	TRBJ1-1	CASSATTGEAFF	TGCGCCAGCAGTGCAACCACAGGGGAAGCTTTCTTT
.	TRBV7-9	.	TRBJ2-3	CASSPQGDTQYF	TGTGCCAGCAGCCCGCAGGGAGATACGCAGTATTTT
.	TRBV5-1	.	TRBJ1-2	CASSFDSLANYGYTF	TGCGCCAGCAGCTTCGACAGTCTAGCTAACTATGGCTACACCTTC
.	TRBV28	few	TRBJ1-5	CASSLRQPQHF	TGTGCCAGCAGTTTGAGGCAGCCCCAGCATTTT
TRBD1	TRBV6-5	once	TRBJ2-1	CASSSDRGYNEQFF	TGTGCCAGCAGTTCCGACAGGGGGTACAATGAGCAGTTCTTC
.	TRBV20-1	.	TRBJ1-1	CSAIMNTEAFF	TGCAGTGCTATAATGAACACTGAAGCTTTCTTT
.	TRBV7-2	.	TRBJ2-7	CASSSGAYYEQYF	TGTGCCAGCAGCTCAGGGGCCTACTACGAGCAGTACTTC
TRBD1	TRBV5-4	.	TRBJ2-6	CASSPDRAGANVLTF	TGTGCCAGCAGCCCTGACAGGGCTGGGGCCAACGTCCTGACTTTC
.	TRBV2	.	TRBJ1-1	CASVKELENTEAFF	TGTGCCAGCGTAAAGGAGCTCGAGAACACTGAAGCTTTCTTT
.	TRBV5-1	.	TRBJ1-6	CASSLGQEWSPLHF	TGCGCCAGCAGCTTGGGACAGGAGTGGTCACCCCTCCACTTT
.	TRBV5-4	.	TRBJ2-1	CASSVEQGTSYNEQFF	TGTGCCAGCAGCGTCGAACAGGGGACTTCGTACAATGAGCAGTTCTTC
.	TRBV28	.	TRBJ1-2	CASSLRGPGLNVSF	TGTGCCAGCAGTTTGAGGGGCCCGGGACTCAACGTTAGCTTC
.	TRBV24-1	.	TRBJ2-1	CATSDSLAYSYNEQFF	TGTGCCACCAGTGACTCCCTAGCGTACTCCTACAATGAGCAGTTCTTC
TRBD2	TRBV10-3	.	TRBJ2-2	CAISVLPSGNTGELFF	TGTGCCATCAGTGTTCTACCTAGCGGTAACACCGGGGAGCTGTTTTTT
TRBD1	TRBV29-1	.	TRBJ1-2	CSVRQGASYTF	TGCAGCGTAAGACAGGGGGCTAGCTACACCTTC
TRBD1	TRBV7-8	.	TRBJ2-7	CASSSGQPSYEQYF	TGTGCCAGCAGCTCGGGACAGCCCTCCTACGAGCAGTACTTC
.	TRBV6-5	few	TRBJ1-5	CASSPAGGGGQPQHF	TGTGCCAGCAGTCCTGCCGGCGGGGGTGGTCAGCCCCAGCATTTT
TRBD1	TRBV27	.	TRBJ2-5	CASGDLGDRSKETQYF	TGTGCCAGCGGGGACTTGGGGGACAGGTCGAAAGAGACCCAGTACTTC
.	TRBV7-8	.	TRBJ1-3	CASSLGRVNTIYF	TGTGCCAGCAGCTTAGGTCGAGTAAACACCATATATTTT